This entry lists 10 T cell receptor beta chains sequenced from one sample in a study of blood T cell repertoires in COVID-19. Produced via immunoSEQ multiplex PCR; TCRdb's table is partial and in-frame only. There are over 250,000 clones in the sample; around 87% occur only once, and about 1.6% lies in the top ten. Sequenced input: peripheral blood. The receptors come from a woman aged 40 to 49 who had recovered from COVID-19.

This chain joins TRBV7-2 and TRBJ2-3; TRBD2 aligns across 8 bases. There are 16 residues in the CDR3. V gave up 5 bases and J gave up 4 bases; unmatched junction bases: 11. Germline V gene lookup returns CDR1 SGHTA and CDR2 FQGNSA. CDR3 bases: TGTGCCAGCAGCGACCGGGGTAGCGGGGTAGCAGATACGCAGTATTTT. Translating gives CASSDRGSGVADTQYF.

The chain has TRBV2 and TRBJ2-7, with a possible D match to TRBD2 (6 bases). This CDR3 contains 14 residues. The ends were cut back, 5 bases at V and 6 bases at J, with 17 bases in the middle. CDR1 SNHLY and CDR2 FYNNEI come from the germline V gene. The CDR3 DNA reads as TGTGCCAGCAGTTTACCCCGGGGGACGGGCGAGCAGTACTTC. This translates into CASSLPRGTGEQYF.

This chain connects TRBV2 to TRBJ1-2; possible D gene TRBD1, 5 bases. CDR3 length: 14 residues. Germline loops: CDR1 SNHLY, CDR2 FYNNEI. V was clipped by 0 bases and J by 7 bases, with 12 bases between them. The CDR3 loop reads CASSEARQYGGYTF. The CDR3 DNA reads TGTGCCAGCAGTGAAGCGCGACAGTACGGTGGCTACACCTTC. The full variable domain, in which reference TRBV2 and TRBJ1-2 provide the parts outside the CDR3, is EPEVTQTPSHQVTQMGQEVILRCVPISNHLYFYWYRQILGQKVEFLVSFYNNEISEKSEIFDDQFSVERPDGSNFTLKIRSTKLEDSAMYFCASSEARQYGGYTFGSGTRLTVV.

This chain uses TRBV30 with TRBJ1-2; 9 bases line up with TRBD1. From germline, CDR1 is GTSNPN and CDR2 SVGIG (reference sequence). The CDR3 is made up of 13 amino acids. V gave up 5 bases and J gave up 7 bases; unmatched junction bases: 8. The CDR3 loop reads CAWGTGHQGGYTF. CDR3 nucleotides: TGTGCCTGGGGGACAGGGCATCAAGGTGGCTACACCTTC.

The chain uses TRBV7-6 and TRBJ2-3; the D gene is possibly TRBD2 (7 bases). Looked up from germline, CDR1 is SGHVS and CDR2 is FNYEAQ. The CDR3 length is 17 residues. V was trimmed by 2 bases and J by 1 base, leaving 16 bases between them. In DNA, the CDR3 is TGTGCCAGCAGCTTAATCGAAGGGGGGGGCGGCACAGATACGCAGTATTTT. Protein sequence: CASSLIEGGGGTDTQYF.

Only a few counts were recorded for this clone. This chain uses TRBV20-1 with TRBJ2-7, with 7 bases that match TRBD1. The germline V gene encodes CDR1 DFQATT and CDR2 SNEGSKA (reference sequence). The CDR3 totals 11 residues. Unmatched junction bases numbered 3, after V lost 6 bases and J lost 4 bases. The CDR3 DNA is TGCAGTGCCGACAGGGAGTACGAGCAGTACTTC. Amino acid sequence: CSADREYEQYF.

The chain carries TRBV16 and TRBJ2-1; D gene uncertain. Trimming took off 4 bases at V and 0 bases at J, with 10 bases between the two ends. Germline CDR1 KGHSY, CDR2 FQNENV. The CDR3 contains 15 residues. This CDR3 is CASSLQVSSYNEQFF. DNA for the CDR3: TGTGCCAGCAGCCTCCAGGTCAGCTCCTACAATGAGCAGTTCTTC.

This chain joins TRBV4-1 and TRBJ1-2; TRBD1 is a possible D gene (5 bases). This CDR3 is built from 16 residues. The germline V gene has CDR1 MGHRA and CDR2 YSYEKL. The V and J ends lost 4 bases and 4 bases respectively, with 19 bases between them. CDR3 bases: TGCGCCAGCAGCCCGCAGGCGGGGGGTACTGCCTATGGCTACACCTTC. It translates to CASSPQAGGTAYGYTF.

The chain recombines TRBV2 with TRBJ1-2; D might be TRBD1 (5 bases). Germline V gene sequence: CDR1 SNHLY, CDR2 FYNNEI. This CDR3 has 15 residues. V was cut by 5 bases and J by 0 bases, with 13 bases left in between. CDR3 residues: CASSPNAGANYGYTF. The CDR3 DNA sequence: TGTGCCAGCAGTCCCAATGCGGGGGCTAACTATGGCTACACCTTC.

The chain joins TRBV19 to TRBJ2-7, with 8 bases lining up with TRBD1. CDR3 length equals 14 residues. The V and J ends lost 3 bases and 7 bases, in that order; junction bases with no gene match: 8. Germline CDR1 is LNHDA and CDR2 is SQIVND (reference sequence). As DNA, the CDR3 is TGTGCCAGTAGTATTTCCAGGGGGCTGAGGGAGCAGTACTTC. Amino acid sequence: CASSISRGLREQYF.